Listed below are T cell receptor beta chains from one sample, sequenced in a study of Ad26.COV2.S vaccination and SARS-CoV-2 variants. TCRdb's copy holds only in-frame clones and misses some; the assay was immunoSEQ multiplex PCR. The sample carries under 500,000 clones, around 92% recorded once. Sequenced here: peripheral blood, sampled in a trial of Ad26.COV2.S vaccine versus placebo. The receptors were gathered from a person between 18 and 65 years old who received the Ad26.COV2.S COVID-19 vaccine or a placebo. CDR3s include the opening cysteine and the closing phenylalanine or tryptophan. The D gene is left open where the match is weak. Expanded clones get a size class; other rows say once, few or many, or leave the size out.

j_call d_call clone_size v_call cdr3_aa cdr3_nt
TRBJ2-5 TRBD2 . TRBV24-1 CATSDFRGGEETQYF TGTGCCACCAGTGATTTTCGGGGGGGAGAAGAGACCCAGTACTTC
TRBJ2-5 . . TRBV3-1/TRBV3-2 CASSQVARAETQYF TGTGCCAGCAGCCAAGTTGCCAGGGCAGAGACCCAGTACTTC
TRBJ2-3 TRBD2 . TRBV6-2/TRBV6-3 CASSYPPAAGGPWGTDTQYF TGTGCCAGCAGTTACCCCCCGGCAGCGGGGGGGCCGTGGGGCACAGATACGCAGTATTTT
TRBJ2-3 . . TRBV9 CASSVPEKGYYSTDTQYF TGTGCCAGCAGCGTTCCGGAAAAAGGTTATTATAGCACAGATACGCAGTATTTT
TRBJ2-7 TRBD1 . TRBV30 CAWTVGQGVYEQYF TGTGCCTGGACTGTCGGACAGGGGGTTTACGAGCAGTACTTC
TRBJ1-3 TRBD1 . TRBV5-5 CASGQVTGNTIYF TGTGCCAGCGGACAGGTAACTGGAAACACCATATATTTT
TRBJ1-4 . . TRBV4-3 CASSQFEGRGRSVEKLFF TGCGCCAGCAGCCAATTCGAGGGCCGTGGGCGTTCTGTTGAAAAACTGTTTTTT
TRBJ1-2 . . TRBV20-1 CSASDTGKYGYTF TGCAGTGCTAGTGACACGGGGAAGTATGGCTACACCTTC
TRBJ2-5 TRBD2 . TRBV5-1 CASSPGGGVQETQYF TGCGCCAGCAGCCCGGGCGGGGGGGTCCAAGAGACCCAGTACTTC
TRBJ2-7 . . TRBV4-3 CASSQDSSGGSSYEQYF TGCGCCAGCAGCCAAGATTCTTCAGGGGGGAGCTCCTACGAGCAGTACTTC
TRBJ2-1 TRBD2 . TRBV6-2/TRBV6-3 CASSPIFSTGLADNEQFF TGTGCCAGCAGCCCTATTTTTTCGACAGGACTAGCGGACAATGAGCAGTTCTTC
TRBJ2-7 TRBD2 . TRBV24-1 CATSEGLAYEQYF TGTGCCACCAGTGAAGGACTAGCGTACGAGCAGTACTTC
TRBJ2-5 TRBD2 . TRBV9 CASSVGLAGGETQYF TGTGCCAGCAGCGTGGGACTAGCGGGGGGTGAGACCCAGTACTTC
TRBJ2-1 . . TRBV5-6 CASSFSPRVGSYNEQFF TGTGCCAGCAGCTTTAGTCCCAGGGTCGGCTCCTACAATGAGCAGTTCTTC
TRBJ2-3 TRBD2 . TRBV18 CASSPKLAGTDTQYF TGTGCCAGCTCACCAAAACTAGCGGGCACAGATACGCAGTATTTT
TRBJ1-2 . . TRBV18 CASSPLREDGYTF TGTGCCAGCTCACCGCTCAGGGAGGATGGCTACACCTTC
TRBJ1-1 . . TRBV25-1 CASKGNTEAFF TGTGCCAGCAAGGGCAACACTGAAGCTTTCTTT
TRBJ2-2 . . TRBV24-1 CATSDFWGTGELFF TGTGCCACCAGTGATTTTTGGGGAACCGGGGAGCTGTTTTTT
TRBJ2-2 . . TRBV29-1 CSVVGLTGELFF TGCAGCGTTGTAGGGCTCACCGGGGAGCTGTTTTTT
TRBJ1-4 . . TRBV30 CAWSPGRGGEKLFF TGTGCCTGGAGCCCCGGTCGGGGAGGTGAAAAACTGTTTTTT
TRBJ2-7 TRBD2 . TRBV7-8 CASSSGTSGGPYEQYF TGTGCCAGCAGCTCAGGGACTAGCGGGGGACCCTACGAGCAGTACTTC
TRBJ2-3 . . TRBV12-3/TRBV12-4 CASSKAGDTQYF TGTGCCAGCAGCAAAGCTGGAGATACGCAGTATTTT
TRBJ1-6 . . TRBV12-3/TRBV12-4 CASRRLGSPLHF TGTGCCAGCAGACGCCTGGGTTCACCCCTCCACTTT
TRBJ1-6 . few TRBV5-3 CARSLALGTLQNSPLHF TGTGCCAGAAGCTTGGCTCTGGGGACCCTACAGAATTCACCCCTCCACTTT
TRBJ2-1 TRBD2 . TRBV9 CASSVDQGLGTSSENEQFF TGTGCCAGCAGCGTAGACCAGGGTTTGGGGACTAGCTCTGAGAATGAGCAGTTCTTC
TRBJ2-7 TRBD2 . TRBV4-3 CASSQDFLAGLYEQYF TGCGCCAGCAGCCAAGATTTCCTAGCGGGACTCTACGAGCAGTACTTC
TRBJ2-3 TRBD1 . TRBV7-2 CASRETGSTDTQYF TGTGCCAGCAGGGAGACAGGGAGCACAGATACGCAGTATTTT
TRBJ2-1 . . TRBV4-3 CASSQEGHRGNNEQFF TGCGCCAGCAGCCAAGAGGGACATAGGGGTAACAATGAGCAGTTCTTC
TRBJ1-2 . . TRBV11-3 CASSQSGDGYTF TGTGCCAGCAGCCAATCAGGGGATGGCTACACCTTC
TRBJ2-5 . . TRBV13 CASSLRRGGETQYF TGTGCCAGCAGCCTACGGCGGGGTGGGGAGACCCAGTACTTC
TRBJ2-7 TRBD1 . TRBV7-2 CASSLGRPGQGYEQYF TGTGCCAGCAGCTTAGGTCGTCCGGGACAGGGCTACGAGCAGTACTTC
TRBJ2-3 TRBD2 . TRBV10-2 CASKGGGFLTDTQYF TGCGCCAGCAAGGGCGGGGGATTTCTCACAGATACGCAGTATTTT
TRBJ2-7 . . TRBV6-6 CASSRYIGSPSSYEQYF TGTGCCAGCAGTCGGTATATCGGTAGCCCTAGCTCCTACGAGCAGTACTTC
TRBJ2-1 . . TRBV4-1 CASSQDFPINNEQFF TGCGCCAGCAGCCAAGATTTTCCAATAAACAATGAGCAGTTCTTC
TRBJ2-5 TRBD1 . TRBV6-2/TRBV6-3 CASSYRQGSVETQYF TGTGCCAGCAGTTACCGACAGGGGAGTGTGGAGACCCAGTACTTC
TRBJ2-2 TRBD2 . TRBV19 CASRRASGGAIGELFF TGTGCCAGTAGGCGCGCTAGCGGGGGGGCCATCGGGGAGCTGTTTTTT
TRBJ2-7 . few TRBV19 CASSIQAHSYEQYF TGTGCCAGTAGCATACAGGCCCACTCCTACGAGCAGTACTTC
TRBJ1-2 . . TRBV7-9 CASSPVGVNYGYTF TGTGCCAGCAGCCCGGTGGGAGTTAACTATGGCTACACCTTC
TRBJ1-2 . . TRBV4-3 CASSQGMSGSRWSYTF TGCGCCAGCAGCCAAGGAATGTCTGGGTCTAGGTGGAGCTACACCTTC
TRBJ2-3 TRBD1 . TRBV3-1/TRBV3-2 CASSQVSRGTGGLFRTDTQYF TGTGCCAGCAGCCAAGTGTCAAGGGGTACAGGGGGCCTATTTCGGACAGATACGCAGTATTTT
TRBJ1-6 . . TRBV21-1 CASSKRMGRPSYNSPLHF TGTGCCAGCAGCAAACGAATGGGGCGCCCCTCCTATAATTCACCCCTCCACTTT
TRBJ2-3 . . TRBV24-1 CATSDFGDRTDTQYF TGTGCCACCAGTGATTTTGGGGACCGCACAGATACGCAGTATTTT
TRBJ2-1 . . TRBV4-3 CASSQETGYNEQFF TGCGCCAGCAGCCAAGAAACAGGCTACAATGAGCAGTTCTTC
TRBJ1-5 . . TRBV6-2/TRBV6-3 CASSYHVDQPQHF TGTGCCAGCAGTTACCACGTGGATCAGCCCCAGCATTTT
TRBJ1-3 . . TRBV19 CASSLTGIRDTIYF TGTGCCAGTAGTCTTACAGGGATTCGGGACACCATATATTTT
TRBJ1-1 . . TRBV28 CASSLSSGRGTEAFF TGTGCCAGCAGTTTATCTTCGGGGCGAGGAACTGAAGCTTTCTTT
TRBJ2-2 TRBD2 . TRBV6-6 CASSPRTSGVYTGELFF TGTGCCAGCAGTCCTAGGACTAGCGGGGTTTACACCGGGGAGCTGTTTTTT
TRBJ1-2 . . TRBV7-9 CASSTLDRTLSVYTF TGTGCCAGCAGCACCCTGGACAGAACCTTAAGTGTGTACACCTTC
TRBJ2-7 . . TRBV7-2 CASSLWGGHQSSYEQYF TGTGCCAGCAGCCTGTGGGGTGGACATCAAAGCTCCTACGAGCAGTACTTC
TRBJ2-5 . . TRBV5-1 CASSFSAGQETQYF TGCGCCAGCAGCTTCTCTGCGGGCCAAGAGACCCAGTACTTC
TRBJ1-3 . few TRBV19 CASSIGSRSATTGNTIYF TGTGCCAGTAGTATAGGGTCCCGGTCGGCTACTACTGGAAACACCATATATTTT
TRBJ1-2 . . TRBV5-1 CASSGVSGASGYTF TGCGCCAGCAGCGGGGTTTCGGGGGCGTCAGGCTACACCTTC
TRBJ2-2 TRBD1 . TRBV19 CASGRTGRATTGELFF TGTGCCAGTGGTCGGACAGGGCGCGCGACCACCGGGGAGCTGTTTTTT
TRBJ1-6 TRBD1 . TRBV7-2 CASSTRTGISNSPLHF TGTGCCAGCAGCACCCGGACAGGAATAAGCAATTCACCCCTCCACTTT
TRBJ2-1 TRBD2 . TRBV3-1/TRBV3-2 CASSPSGDNEQFF TGTGCCAGCAGCCCTAGCGGGGACAATGAGCAGTTCTTC
TRBJ1-5 TRBD1 . TRBV7-2 CASSSGQGAIQPQHF TGTGCCAGCAGCTCCGGACAGGGGGCAATCCAGCCCCAGCATTTT
TRBJ1-1 . . TRBV6-5 CASNLGRRTEAFF TGTGCCAGCAACCTGGGGCGTCGCACTGAAGCTTTCTTT
TRBJ2-7 . . TRBV3-1/TRBV3-2 CASSQDIGAETSYEQYF TGTGCCAGCAGCCAAGATATCGGGGCAGAAACGTCCTACGAGCAGTACTTC
TRBJ1-6 . . TRBV3-1/TRBV3-2 CASAREDGLSPLHF TGTGCCAGCGCGCGGGAGGACGGTCTTTCACCCCTCCACTTT